The 28 T cell receptor beta chains listed next were all sequenced from one sample in a study of blood T cell repertoires in COVID-19. TCRdb keeps only in-frame clones here, not all; method: immunoSEQ multiplex PCR. The sample has around 230,000 clones, approximately 83% seen once. The sequenced material came from PBMCs or T cells enriched from blood (not recorded which). These receptors were collected from a woman aged 40 to 55 with acute COVID-19.

This clone was seen more than once but under ten times. This chain links TRBV9 with TRBJ2-1; 11 nucleotides match TRBD2. V lost 2 bases and J lost 8; bases outside the gene matches: 6. The CDR3 runs to 15 residues. The germline V gene has CDR1 SGDLS and CDR2 YYNGEE. The CDR3 nucleotides read TGTGCCAGCAGCGTTCGACTAGCGGGATATGATGAGCAGTTCTTC. Amino acid sequence: CASSVRLAGYDEQFF. Full variable domain (missing parts from reference TRBV9 and TRBJ2-1): DSGVTQTPKHLITATGQRVTLRCSPRSGDLSVYWYQQSLDQGLQFLIQYYNGEERAKGNILERFSAQQFPDLHSELNLSSLELGDSALYFCASSVRLAGYDEQFFGPGTRLTVL.

V and J are TRBV10-1 and TRBJ1-1; TRBD1 is a possible D gene (6 bases). CDR1 WNHNN and CDR2 SYGVQD come from the germline V gene (reference sequence). The CDR3 extends over 13 amino acids. Trimming stripped 6 bases from V and 5 bases from J, with 13 bases between. The CDR3 loop is CASSETGLTEAFF. CDR3 nucleotides: TGCGCCAGCAGCGAAACAGGGTTGACTGAAGCTTTCTTT.

A remark on this clone: Since a much larger clone is just one base distant, this may be a read error. The V call is TRBV5-4, the J call TRBJ2-6; unclear D gene. Germline CDR1 reads SGHNT; CDR2 reads YYREEE (reference sequence). V dropped 0 bases and J dropped 0 bases, with 4 bases sitting between them. The CDR3 totals 15 residues. The CDR3 bases are TGTGCCAGCAGCTTGGCCAACTCTGGGGCCAACGTCCTGACTTTC. Amino acid sequence: CASSLANSGANVLTF.

The table lists this clone with a few counts. The chain couples TRBV7-9 to TRBJ1-2, with 9 bases that match TRBD1. V gave up 7 bases and J gave up 8 bases; unmatched junction bases: 5. CDR1 and CDR2 from the germline V gene are SEHNR and FQNEAQ (reference sequence). This CDR3 is 12 amino acids long. CDR3 sequence (DNA): TGTGCCAGCAATTCCGGGACAGGGGGCTACACCTTC. It encodes CASNSGTGGYTF.

V gene TRBV11-2 combines with J gene TRBJ2-5, with TRBD1 identical over 9 bases. Germline CDR1 reads SGHAT; CDR2 reads FQNNGV. V gave up 5 bases and J gave up 4 bases; unmatched junction bases: 8. There are 15 residues in the CDR3. This CDR3 reads CASSKQGAIRETQYF. The CDR3 region has the DNA TGTGCCAGCAGCAAACAGGGGGCGATAAGAGAGACCCAGTACTTC.

The chain recombines TRBV2 with TRBJ2-1, with D possibly matching TRBD2 (5 bases). Trimming left V 0 bases short and J 4 bases short, with 13 bases between. The CDR3 length is 16 residues. Germline CDR1 and CDR2: SNHLY and FYNNEI. In DNA, the CDR3 is TGTGCCAGCAGTGAAGCGAGGCTAGCTCTATACAATGAGCAGTTCTTC. This codes for CASSEARLALYNEQFF.

In DNA, the CDR3 is TGTGCCAGTAGGGGGGACAGGGCATACACAGATACGCAGTATTTT. Translation: CASRGDRAYTDTQYF. The rearrangement links TRBV19 to TRBJ2-3; the match to TRBD1 covers 9 bases. Trimming removed 6 bases from V and 2 bases from J; junction bases left unmatched: 6. Per the germline V gene, CDR1 is LNHDA and CDR2 is SQIVND (reference sequence). CDR3 length: 15 amino acids.

The V and J genes are TRBV9 and TRBJ2-7; 14 nucleotides match TRBD2. Germline V gene lookup returns CDR1 SGDLS and CDR2 YYNGEE. The CDR3 has 19 amino acids. The trim removed 4 bases at V and 2 bases at J, leaving 14 bases unmatched. The CDR3 DNA sequence: TGTGCCAGCAGCCCTTTCGGGACTAGCGGGAGCTCATTACCCTACGAGCAGTACTTC. Translation: CASSPFGTSGSSLPYEQYF.

The J gene is TRBJ2-1, the V gene TRBV2, with 8 bases identical to TRBD1. V shed 3 bases and J 4 bases; nucleotides not matched to a gene: 5. CDR3 length: 15 residues. Germline values: CDR1 SNHLY, CDR2 FYNNEI. In DNA form, the CDR3 reads TGTGCCAGCAGTGATGACAGGGGTGTATACAATGAGCAGTTCTTC. Its protein product is CASSDDRGVYNEQFF.

This chain joins TRBV10-1 and TRBJ2-3; 9 bases are a match to TRBD1. Trimming removed 11 bases from V and 3 bases from J; junction bases left unmatched: 12. The CDR3 extends over 15 amino acids. Germline V gene sequence: CDR1 WNHNN, CDR2 SYGVQD (reference sequence). The CDR3 DNA sequence: TGCGCCGTACGCACTGACAGGGGGGTTACAGATACGCAGTATTTT. As protein: CAVRTDRGVTDTQYF.

For the CDR3, the DNA is TGTGCCAGCAGCCCCTGGGGGCGGCAGGGGGAAGAGACCCAGTACTTC. Its protein product is CASSPWGRQGEETQYF. The chain carries TRBV5-6 and TRBJ2-5, with 7 positions matching TRBD1. CDR1 SGHDT and CDR2 YYEEEE come from the germline V gene. The CDR3 runs to 16 residues. With 4 bases clipped from V and 3 bases from J, the junction kept 12 bases outside the gene matches.

CDR3 in amino acids: CSVYGGLGYGYTF. The CDR3, as DNA: TGCAGCGTTTATGGGGGCCTGGGGTATGGCTACACCTTC. The chain links TRBV29-1 to TRBJ1-2; a weak D match, TRBD1 (6 bases). This CDR3 contains 13 residues. V lost 5 bases and J 5 bases, leaving 15 bases between the germline ends. CDR1 and CDR2 (germline): SQVTM, ANQGSEA.

This clone showed up just once. This rearrangement joins TRBV9 to TRBJ2-1; D remains ambiguous. With 0 bases removed from V and 7 bases from J, the gap between germline ends came to 11 bases. Germline V lookup: CDR1 SGDLS, CDR2 YYNGEE. The length of the CDR3 is 14 residues. CDR3 DNA: TGTGCCAGCAGCGTAGATGTCTCGAGTAATGAGCAGTTCTTC. Amino acids: CASSVDVSSNEQFF.

The chain joins TRBV27 to TRBJ1-1, with D possibly being TRBD1 (5 bases). The CDR3 is made up of 14 amino acids. Trimming took 8 bases from V and 7 from J, leaving 20 bases between them. Germline V gene lookup returns CDR1 MNHEY and CDR2 SMNVEV (reference sequence). The CDR3 coding sequence is TGTGCCAGCCGTCGACTAGGGACTGACTTTGAAGCTTTCTTT. This sequence encodes CASRRLGTDFEAFF.

This clone was found a few times. The chain links TRBV19 to TRBJ1-5; no reliable D call. CDR3 size: 12 residues. Trimming took 9 bases from V and 6 from J, leaving 12 bases between them. Germline CDR1 LNHDA, CDR2 SQIVND (reference sequence). CDR3 DNA sequence: TGTGCCAGCGGCTGGGAGGGTCAGCCCCAGCATTTT. It translates to CASGWEGQPQHF.

This chain uses TRBV6-5 with TRBJ1-1, with a tentative D call TRBD1 (5 bases). In germline, CDR1 is MNHEY, CDR2 SVGAGI. The CDR3 has 14 residues. V was shortened by 2 bases and J by 0 bases, with 7 bases between the two germline ends. The chain's CDR3 is CASSYDSLNTEAFF. The CDR3 nucleotides read TGTGCCAGCAGTTACGACAGCTTGAACACTGAAGCTTTCTTT.

The CDR3 is CASSQDNYEQYF. The CDR3 DNA reads TGTGCCAGCAGCCAAGACAACTACGAGCAGTACTTC. This chain joins TRBV4-2 and TRBJ2-7; D is unclear. V dropped 0 bases and J dropped 3 bases, with 3 bases sitting between them. From germline, CDR1 is LGHNA and CDR2 YNFKEQ. This CDR3 has 12 residues.

Only a few counts were recorded for this clone. This chain links TRBV5-1 with TRBJ2-2; D gene ambiguous. Germline V gene sequence: CDR1 SGHRS, CDR2 YFSETQ. The length of the CDR3 is 14 residues. The V end lost 0 bases, the J end lost 7 bases, and 10 bases lay between the germline ends. The CDR3 DNA is TGCGCCAGCAGCTTGGATCGGCCAGGCGGGGAGCTGTTTTTT. Protein product: CASSLDRPGGELFF.

The chain links TRBV29-1 to TRBJ1-1; 8 bases are a match to TRBD1. Trimming cost V 3 bases and J 5 bases; bases outside gene matches: 5. The CDR3 is made up of 13 amino acids. Germline V CDR1 and CDR2: SQVTM, ANQGSEA. CDR3 sequence: CSVEQGAGTEAFF. For the CDR3, the DNA is TGCAGCGTTGAGCAGGGGGCAGGAACTGAAGCTTTCTTT.

The V call is TRBV10-3, the J call TRBJ1-5, with TRBD1 matching 8 bases. CDR3 size: 15 residues. Germline lookup yields CDR1 ENHRY and CDR2 SYGVKD. V dropped 3 bases and J dropped 3; count of bases not matched to a gene: 4. CDR3 loop: CAISEGQGANQPQHF. The DNA of the CDR3 is TGTGCCATCAGTGAAGGGCAGGGGGCCAATCAGCCCCAGCATTTT.

Concerning this clone itself: This same CDR3 is encoded by further DNA sequences in the sample. J is TRBJ2-5 and V is TRBV19; D may be TRBD1 (5 bases). The CDR3 length is 13 residues. The germline V gene encodes CDR1 LNHDA and CDR2 SQIVND (reference sequence). Trimming shortened V by 3 bases and J by 5 bases, and 10 bases separated the two germline ends. Here the CDR3 reads CASSIQGRETQYF. DNA for the CDR3: TGTGCCAGTAGTATCCAGGGAAGGGAGACCCAGTACTTC.

This sequence joins TRBV19 and TRBJ1-6; a possible D gene is TRBD1 (6 bases). This CDR3 has 13 residues. V was pared by 7 bases and J by 6 bases, with 10 bases between. Germline loops: CDR1 LNHDA, CDR2 SQIVND (reference sequence). The CDR3 protein is CASNSGVNSPLHF. DNA for the CDR3: TGTGCCAGTAATTCAGGGGTTAATTCACCCCTCCACTTT.

This clone was counted a few times. The rearrangement joins TRBV29-1 to TRBJ1-1, with a tentative D call TRBD1 (5 bases). The CDR3 totals 11 residues. The V end lost 6 bases, the J end lost 7 bases, and 12 bases lay between the germline ends. The germline V gene has CDR1 SQVTM and CDR2 ANQGSEA. The chain's CDR3 is CSVEETDEAFF. The CDR3 coding sequence is TGCAGCGTCGAGGAGACAGATGAAGCTTTCTTT.

This clone appeared once. The rearrangement uses TRBV11-3 and TRBJ1-1; possible D gene TRBD1, 6 bases. CDR1 and CDR2 from the germline V gene are SGHNT and YENEEA. With 5 bases removed from V and 1 base from J, the gap between germline ends came to 14 bases. The CDR3 totals 15 residues. The CDR3 coding sequence is TGTGCCAGCAGCGTCCGGGACACACCGAACACTGAAGCTTTCTTT. This codes for CASSVRDTPNTEAFF.

This chain uses TRBV27 with TRBJ2-7; 9 bases align to TRBD1. The CDR3 sequence is 14 residues long. CDR1 MNHEY and CDR2 SMNVEV come from the germline V gene (reference sequence). Trimming removed 4 bases from V and 5 bases from J; junction bases left unmatched: 6. The CDR3 sequence: CASSSWTGDDEQYF. CDR3 coding DNA: TGTGCCAGCAGTTCCTGGACAGGGGACGACGAGCAGTACTTC.

V gene TRBV5-1 combines with J gene TRBJ2-3; 9 nucleotides agree with TRBD1. V gave up 0 bases and J gave up 5 bases; unmatched junction bases: 10. Germline loops: CDR1 SGHRS, CDR2 YFSETQ. The CDR3 length is 17 residues. The CDR3 bases are TGCGCCAGCAGCTTGGGCAACACAGGGGGCGGATTAGATACGCAGTATTTT. Translation: CASSLGNTGGGLDTQYF.

The chain recombines TRBV12-3 or TRBV12-4 with TRBJ1-2; 10 positions match TRBD1. V lost 10 bases, J lost 7 bases, and 6 bases stayed unmatched. This CDR3 spans 12 amino acids. CDR3 bases: TGTGCCACCCGGGACAGGGGACGTGGCTACACCTTC. As protein: CATRDRGRGYTF.

This chain connects TRBV3-1 (or the pseudogene TRBV3-2) to TRBJ2-7, with 9 bases fitting TRBD2. Trimming cost V 1 base and J 6 bases; bases outside gene matches: 7. The CDR3 is 15 residues long. CDR1 and CDR2 (germline): LGHDT, YNNKEL (reference sequence). The CDR3, as DNA: TGTGCCAGCAGCCAAGGGTCGGGACTAGCTCGCGAGCAGTACTTC. This sequence encodes CASSQGSGLAREQYF.